The 15 T cell receptor beta chains given below trace back to one sample, sequenced in a study of cytomegalovirus exposure and HLA in healthy donors. The PCR employed 60 Vbeta primers together with 13 Jbeta primers. The assay was immunoSEQ multiplex PCR, and TCRdb's table has in-frame clones only and misses some. This sample has 150,000 or so clones, with around four fifths found just once. Material for sequencing was PBMCs. These receptors were taken from a man aged 45-60 years in good health and CMV-seropositive.

The CDR3 reads CASSVVRGGNTGELFF. The CDR3 nucleotides are TGTGCCAGCAGCGTAGTGCGGGGAGGCAACACCGGGGAGCTGTTTTTT. The V and J genes are TRBV9 and TRBJ2-2, with a weak D call TRBD2 (6 bases). With 0 bases removed from V and 2 bases from J, the gap between germline ends came to 11 bases. Per germline, CDR1 SGDLS and CDR2 YYNGEE. There are 16 residues in the CDR3.

The chain employs TRBV27 and TRBJ2-1; 10 nucleotides align to TRBD2. The CDR3 covers 16 residues. Germline CDR1 reads MNHEY; CDR2 reads SMNVEV (reference sequence). J was trimmed by 7 bases and V by 0 bases; bases with no gene match: 6. The CDR3 loop is CASSLSPAGGQNEQFF. The DNA for the CDR3 is TGTGCCAGCAGTTTATCCCCAGCGGGGGGGCAAAATGAGCAGTTCTTC.

The CDR3 spells CASSFASGPRNSPLHF. CDR3 nucleotides: TGTGCCAGCAGTTTTGCTTCCGGCCCCAGGAATTCACCCCTCCACTTT. J is TRBJ1-6 and V is TRBV28; no reliable D call. Trimming stripped 3 bases from V and 7 bases from J, with 16 bases between. Germline V lookup: CDR1 MDHEN, CDR2 SYDVKM. This CDR3 spans 16 amino acids.

Here the CDR3 DNA reads TGCAGCGTTGGTCGCCTAGCAAAGGGGACAAGCAATCAGCCCCAGCATTTT. Translated, it gives CSVGRLAKGTSNQPQHF. The chain couples TRBV29-1 to TRBJ1-5; D may be TRBD1 (6 bases). Germline CDR1 and CDR2: SQVTM and ANQGSEA. The V end lost 4 bases, the J end lost 1 base, and 20 bases lay between the germline ends. This CDR3 has 17 amino acids. Filled out from reference TRBV29-1 and TRBJ1-5, the complete variable domain reads SAVISQKPSRDICQRGTSLTIQCQVDSQVTMMFWYRQQPGQSLTLIATANQGSEATYESGFVIDKFPISRPNLTFSTLTVSNMSPEDSSIYLCSVGRLAKGTSNQPQHFGDGTRLSIL.

V gene TRBV27 combines with J gene TRBJ1-2; unclear D gene. The V end lost 7 bases, the J end lost 4 bases, and 13 bases lay between the germline ends. Germline V CDR1 and CDR2: MNHEY, SMNVEV (reference sequence). The CDR3 is 13 residues long. The CDR3 bases are TGTGCCAGCACCGGACTGGGCTCCTATGGCTACACCTTC. It encodes CASTGLGSYGYTF.

This clone was seen a single time. The chain recombines TRBV6-1 with TRBJ1-4; 10 bases map to TRBD1. This CDR3 is 14 amino acids long. Germline CDR1 reads MNHNS; CDR2 reads SASEGT. Losses at the gene ends were 6 bases for V and 7 bases for J; bases not matched to a gene: 5. The CDR3 coding sequence is TGTGCCAGCAGGGGACAGGGGTTAGGTGAAAAACTGTTTTTT. Protein product: CASRGQGLGEKLFF.

This chain joins TRBV7-8 and TRBJ2-5, with D possibly matching TRBD2 (6 bases). This CDR3 contains 18 residues. The germline V gene encodes CDR1 SGHVS and CDR2 FQNEAQ. V lost 1 base, J lost 4 bases, and 22 bases lay in between. The CDR3 DNA is TGTGCCAGCAGCTTAGGGTACCTAGGCGGGGTGCTTGGAGAGACCCAGTACTTC. It codes for CASSLGYLGGVLGETQYF.

The chain uses TRBV9 and TRBJ2-7; the match to TRBD1 covers 9 bases. V lost 0 bases, J lost 3 bases, and 1 base stayed unmatched. This CDR3 contains 14 residues. Per germline, CDR1 SGDLS and CDR2 YYNGEE. CDR3 protein: CASSVGGQGYEQYF. The CDR3 nucleotides are TGTGCCAGCAGCGTAGGGGGACAGGGCTACGAGCAGTACTTC.

This clone was seen only once. The chain joins TRBV5-1 to TRBJ2-5; 8 bases are shared with TRBD2. The CDR3 consists of 16 residues. In germline, CDR1 is SGHRS, CDR2 YFSETQ. With V trimmed by 0 bases and J by 1 base, 5 bases remained unmatched. In nucleotides, the CDR3 is TGCGCCAGCAGCTTGGCTATAGCGGGACCCCAAGAGACCCAGTACTTC. The encoded protein is CASSLAIAGPQETQYF.

Of note for this clone: The sample carries other DNA sequences with the same CDR3. This chain uses TRBV7-6 with TRBJ1-5; D may be TRBD1 (5 bases). Germline V lookup: CDR1 SGHVS, CDR2 FNYEAQ. The CDR3 length is 14 residues. Trimming pared 3 bases from V and 6 bases from J, leaving 12 bases between. This chain's CDR3 is CASSFGTSSQPQHF. The DNA for the CDR3 is TGTGCCAGCAGCTTCGGGACTTCGAGTCAGCCCCAGCATTTT.

This chain joins TRBV9 and TRBJ1-6, with D uncertain. V was clipped by 3 bases and J by 0 bases, with 13 bases between them. Looked up from germline, CDR1 is SGDLS and CDR2 is YYNGEE. This CDR3 has 17 amino acids. For the CDR3, the DNA is TGTGCCAGCAGCGCAACACCACGGAGCTCCTATAATTCACCCCTCCACTTT. This codes for CASSATPRSSYNSPLHF.

The chain recombines TRBV9 with TRBJ2-2; 9 bases align to TRBD1. V dropped 4 bases and J dropped 4; count of bases not matched to a gene: 17. This CDR3 is 19 amino acids long. Germline assignment: CDR1 SGDLS and CDR2 YYNGEE. The CDR3 coding sequence is TGTGCCAGCAGCCGACCGAATCCGGGACAGGGTTGGGGCACCGGGGAGCTGTTTTTT. The encoded protein is CASSRPNPGQGWGTGELFF. Based on the CDR3 plus reference TRBV9 and TRBJ2-2, the full variable domain is DSGVTQTPKHLITATGQRVTLRCSPRSGDLSVYWYQQSLDQGLQFLIQYYNGEERAKGNILERFSAQQFPDLHSELNLSSLELGDSALYFCASSRPNPGQGWGTGELFFGEGSRLTVL.

About this clone itself: A junction end diverges from the germline sequence, so it may reflect a read error. J is TRBJ2-1 and V is TRBV6-1; 9 positions match TRBD2. The V gene's germline CDR1 is MNHNS and CDR2 SASEGT. The length of the CDR3 is 12 residues. CDR3 residues: CVSGGAGGEQFF. The CDR3 DNA is TGTGTCAGCGGCGGAGCGGGGGGTGAGCAGTTCTTC.

The chain has TRBV5-4 and TRBJ2-7; 12 bases are shared with TRBD1. Germline V gene lookup returns CDR1 SGHNT and CDR2 YYREEE (reference sequence). The CDR3 has 13 residues. J was trimmed by 5 bases and V by 4 bases; bases with no gene match: 1. CDR3 sequence reads: CASSRDRGHEQYF. The CDR3, as DNA: TGTGCCAGCAGCCGGGACAGGGGGCACGAGCAGTACTTC. The full variable domain, completed using reference TRBV5-4 and TRBJ2-7, is ETGVTQSPTHLIKTRGQQVTLRCSSQSGHNTVSWYQQALGQGPQFIFQYYREEENGRGNFPPRFSGLQFPNYSSELNVNALELDDSALYLCASSRDRGHEQYFGPGTRLTVT.

This clone was seen just once. The chain couples TRBV9 to TRBJ1-1; TRBD1 is a possible D gene (6 bases). The CDR3 consists of 13 residues. The germline CDR1 and CDR2 sequences are SGDLS and YYNGEE. The germline V and J ends were trimmed by 3 bases and 7 bases, with 13 bases remaining between them. The CDR3 DNA reads as TGTGCCAGCAGCGCACGGGACAACCATGAAGCTTTCTTT. It translates to CASSARDNHEAFF.